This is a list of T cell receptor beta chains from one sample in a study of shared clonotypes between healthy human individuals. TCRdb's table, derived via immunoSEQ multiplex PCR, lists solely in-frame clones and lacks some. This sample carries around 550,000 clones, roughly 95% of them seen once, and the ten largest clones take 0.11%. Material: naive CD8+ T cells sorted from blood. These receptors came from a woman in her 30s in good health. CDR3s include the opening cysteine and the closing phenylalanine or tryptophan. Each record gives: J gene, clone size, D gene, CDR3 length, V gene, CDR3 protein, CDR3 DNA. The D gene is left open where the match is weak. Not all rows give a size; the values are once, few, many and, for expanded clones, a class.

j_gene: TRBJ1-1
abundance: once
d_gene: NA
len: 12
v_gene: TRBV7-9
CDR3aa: CASGGRTGEAFF
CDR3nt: TGTGCCAGCGGGGGTCGAACAGGTGAAGCTTTCTTT

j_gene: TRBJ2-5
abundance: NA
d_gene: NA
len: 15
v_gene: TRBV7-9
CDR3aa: CASSIPLGAQETQYF
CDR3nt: TGTGCCAGCAGCATTCCCCTTGGGGCTCAAGAGACCCAGTACTTC

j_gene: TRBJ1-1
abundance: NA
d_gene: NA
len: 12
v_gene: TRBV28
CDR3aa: CASSFGQGTTFF
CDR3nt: NA

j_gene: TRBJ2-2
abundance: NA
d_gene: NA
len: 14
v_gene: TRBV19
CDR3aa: CASSMVQGAGELFF
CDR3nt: TGTGCCAGTAGTATGGTACAGGGCGCCGGGGAGCTGTTTTTT

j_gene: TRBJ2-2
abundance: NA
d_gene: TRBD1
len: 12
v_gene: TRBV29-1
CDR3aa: CSGGQGSGELFF
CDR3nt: TGCAGCGGGGGACAGGGTTCCGGGGAGCTGTTTTTT

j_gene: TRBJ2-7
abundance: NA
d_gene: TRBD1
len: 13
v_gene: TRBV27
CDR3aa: CASSRGSSYEQYF
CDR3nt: TGTGCCAGCAGCAGGGGGAGCTCCTACGAGCAGTACTTC

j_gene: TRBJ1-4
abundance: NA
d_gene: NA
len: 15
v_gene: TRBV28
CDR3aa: CASSLTGSGGEKLFF
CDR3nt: TGTGCCAGCAGTTTAACGGGGTCCGGTGGGGAAAAACTGTTTTTT

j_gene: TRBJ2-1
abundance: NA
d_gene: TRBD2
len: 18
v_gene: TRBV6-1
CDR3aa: CASSGPGTSGISYNEQFF
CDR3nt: TGTGCCAGCAGTGGACCCGGGACTAGCGGGATTTCCTACAATGAGCAGTTCTTC

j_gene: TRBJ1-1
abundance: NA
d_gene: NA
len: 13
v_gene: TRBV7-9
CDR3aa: CASSPSGTLEAFF
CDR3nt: TGTGCCAGCAGCCCCTCCGGGACACTAGAAGCTTTCTTT

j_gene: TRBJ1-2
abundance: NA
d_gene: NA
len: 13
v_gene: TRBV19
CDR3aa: CASSHRTDYGYTF
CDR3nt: TGTGCCAGCTCACACCGGACAGACTATGGCTACACCTTC

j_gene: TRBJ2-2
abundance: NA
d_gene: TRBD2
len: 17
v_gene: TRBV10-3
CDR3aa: CAISPGLAGGDTGELFF
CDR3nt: TGTGCCATCAGCCCGGGACTAGCGGGAGGCGACACCGGGGAGCTGTTTTTT

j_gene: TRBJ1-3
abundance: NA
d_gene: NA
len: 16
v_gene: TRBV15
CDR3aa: CATSSHNQGTGNTIYF
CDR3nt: TGTGCCACCAGCAGCCATAACCAGGGGACTGGAAACACCATATATTTT

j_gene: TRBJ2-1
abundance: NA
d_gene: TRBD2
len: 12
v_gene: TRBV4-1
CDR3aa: CASSQDPREKFF
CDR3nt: TGCGCCAGCAGCCAAGACCCGCGGGAGAAGTTCTTC

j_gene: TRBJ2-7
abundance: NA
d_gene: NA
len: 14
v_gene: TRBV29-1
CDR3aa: CSVEARDTEYEQYF
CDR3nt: TGCAGCGTTGAAGCGCGGGACACCGAGTACGAGCAGTACTTC

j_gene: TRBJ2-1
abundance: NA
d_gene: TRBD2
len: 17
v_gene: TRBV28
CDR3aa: CASSLNLAGGPGNEQFF
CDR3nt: TGTGCCAGCAGTTTAAATCTAGCGGGAGGGCCGGGGAATGAGCAGTTCTTC

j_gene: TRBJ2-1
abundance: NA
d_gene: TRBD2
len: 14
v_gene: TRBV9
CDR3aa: CASSLGEREPEQFF
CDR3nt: TGTGCCAGCAGCCTGGGGGAGCGGGAGCCCGAGCAGTTCTTC

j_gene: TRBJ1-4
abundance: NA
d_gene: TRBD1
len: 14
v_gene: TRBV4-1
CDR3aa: CASNPGTGGGKLFF
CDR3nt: TGCGCCTCAAACCCCGGGACAGGGGGCGGAAAACTGTTTTTT

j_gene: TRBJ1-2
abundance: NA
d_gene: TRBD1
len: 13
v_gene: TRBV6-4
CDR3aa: CARLTGASRGYTF
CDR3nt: TGTGCCAGACTCACAGGGGCCTCTCGGGGCTACACCTTC

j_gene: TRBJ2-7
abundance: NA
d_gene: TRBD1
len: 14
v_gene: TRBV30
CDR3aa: CAWMDRGSTYEQYF
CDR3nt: TGTGCCTGGATGGACAGGGGGTCTACCTACGAGCAGTACTTC

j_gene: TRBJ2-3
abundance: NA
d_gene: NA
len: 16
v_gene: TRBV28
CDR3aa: CASTPGPAEDTDTQYF
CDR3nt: TGTGCCAGCACCCCGGGCCCAGCGGAGGACACAGATACGCAGTATTTT

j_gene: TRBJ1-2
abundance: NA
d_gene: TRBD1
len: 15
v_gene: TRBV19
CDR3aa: CASSTRDRRLFGYTF
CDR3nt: TGTGCCAGTAGTACCCGGGACAGGCGACTTTTCGGCTACACCTTC

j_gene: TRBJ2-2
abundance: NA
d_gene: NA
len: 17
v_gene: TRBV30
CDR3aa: CAWNPLESGGATGELFF
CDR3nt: TGTGCCTGGAACCCCCTGGAAAGCGGAGGGGCGACCGGGGAGCTGTTTTTT

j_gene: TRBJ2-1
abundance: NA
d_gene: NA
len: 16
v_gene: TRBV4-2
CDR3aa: CASSQDPLPTRNEQFF
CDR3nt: TGTGCCAGCAGCCAAGATCCGCTACCCACGAGGAATGAGCAGTTCTTC

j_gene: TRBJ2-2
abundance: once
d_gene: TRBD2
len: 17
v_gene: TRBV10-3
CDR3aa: CAISDGGLAAYTGELFF
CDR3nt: TGTGCCATCAGTGACGGAGGACTAGCGGCCTACACCGGGGAGCTGTTTTTT

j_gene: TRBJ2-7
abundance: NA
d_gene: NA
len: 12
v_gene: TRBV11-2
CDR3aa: CASSFAGAEQYF
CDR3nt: TGTGCCAGCAGCTTCGCAGGGGCCGAGCAGTACTTC

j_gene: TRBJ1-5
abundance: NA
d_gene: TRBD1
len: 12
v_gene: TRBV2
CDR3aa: CASSEGTGPQHF
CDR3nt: TGTGCCAGCAGTGAGGGGACAGGGCCCCAGCATTTT

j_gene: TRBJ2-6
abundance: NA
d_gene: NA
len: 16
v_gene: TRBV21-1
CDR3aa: CASSKSRGSGANVLTF
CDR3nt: TGTGCCAGCAGCAAATCCCGGGGGAGTGGGGCCAACGTCCTGACTTTC

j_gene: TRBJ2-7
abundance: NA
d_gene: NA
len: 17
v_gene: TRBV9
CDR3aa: CASSVGRGDGFFDEQYF
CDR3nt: TGTGCCAGCAGCGTAGGGCGGGGAGACGGGTTTTTTGACGAGCAGTACTTC

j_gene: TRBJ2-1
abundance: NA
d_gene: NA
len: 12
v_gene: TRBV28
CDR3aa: CASSTESGEQFF
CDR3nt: TGTGCCAGCAGCACAGAATCGGGGGAGCAGTTCTTC

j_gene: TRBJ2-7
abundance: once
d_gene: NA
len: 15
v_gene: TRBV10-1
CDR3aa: CASSEGSYGSYEQYF
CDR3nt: TGCGCCAGCAGTGAGGGGAGTTATGGCTCCTACGAGCAGTACTTC

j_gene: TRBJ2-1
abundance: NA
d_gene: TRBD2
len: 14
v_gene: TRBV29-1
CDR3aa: CSGVPGLAVNEQFF
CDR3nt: TGCAGCGGGGTACCGGGACTAGCGGTTAATGAGCAGTTCTTC

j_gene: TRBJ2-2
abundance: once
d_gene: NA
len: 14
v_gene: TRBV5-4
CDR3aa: CASSLGGGTGELFF
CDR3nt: TGTGCCAGCAGCTTGGGGGGAGGCACCGGGGAGCTGTTTTTT

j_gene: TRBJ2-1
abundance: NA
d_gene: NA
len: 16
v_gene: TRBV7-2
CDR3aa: CASSPSEGVYYNEQFF
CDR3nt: TGTGCCAGCAGCCCGTCGGAGGGGGTATACTACAATGAGCAGTTCTTC

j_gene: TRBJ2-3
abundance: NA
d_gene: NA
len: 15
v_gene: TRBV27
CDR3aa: CASSLYGQGTDTQYF
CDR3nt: TGTGCCAGCAGTTTATATGGCCAGGGCACAGATACGCAGTATTTT

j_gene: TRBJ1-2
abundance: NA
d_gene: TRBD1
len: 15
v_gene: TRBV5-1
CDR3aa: CASSSGQGASSGYTF
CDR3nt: TGCGCCAGCAGCTCGGGACAGGGGGCTTCCTCTGGCTACACCTTC

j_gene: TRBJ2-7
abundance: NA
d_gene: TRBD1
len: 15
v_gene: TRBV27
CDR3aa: CASSPGTGVSYEQYF
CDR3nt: TGTGCCAGCAGCCCCGGGACAGGGGTCTCCTACGAGCAGTACTTC

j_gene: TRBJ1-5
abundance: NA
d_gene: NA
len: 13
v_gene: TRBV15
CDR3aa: CATSRAEGQPQHF
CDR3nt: TGTGCCACCAGCAGAGCGGAAGGTCAGCCCCAGCATTTT

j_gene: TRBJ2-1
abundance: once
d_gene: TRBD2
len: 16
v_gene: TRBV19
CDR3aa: CASSANLAGAYNEQFF
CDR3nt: TGTGCCAGTAGTGCAAACCTAGCGGGGGCCTACAATGAGCAGTTCTTC

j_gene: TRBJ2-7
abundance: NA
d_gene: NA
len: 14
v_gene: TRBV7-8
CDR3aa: CASSPYGGNYEQYF
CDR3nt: TGTGCCAGCAGCCCCTATGGAGGGAACTACGAGCAGTACTTC

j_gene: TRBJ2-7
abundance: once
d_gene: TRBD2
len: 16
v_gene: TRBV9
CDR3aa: CASSADLAGEFVEQYF
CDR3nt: TGTGCCAGCAGCGCTGATTTAGCGGGAGAGTTTGTCGAGCAGTACTTC